The rows below give T cell receptor beta chains drawn from one sample of a study of graft-versus-host responses after intestinal transplantation. Data came from immunoSEQ multiplex PCR; TCRdb stores just in-frame clones and leaves some out. Of 90,000 to 120,000 clones listed, 87% are singletons. Antigens for these TCRs are unknown. The material was unstimulated CD4+ T cells sorted from spleen or lymph node cells, obtained before transplant. Every receptor here comes from a human donor who was the organ donor for an intestinal transplant. The CDR3 runs from the conserved cysteine through the conserved F or W. A D gene is named only where the DNA matches it firmly. Part of the rows lack a size; the others show once, few, many or a class for expanded clones.

d_gene	v_gene	abundance	j_gene	CDR3aa	CDR3nt
NA	TRBV6-5	NA	TRBJ2-1	CASSYEVPVSYNEQFF	TGTGCCAGCAGTTACGAAGTCCCCGTTTCCTACAATGAGCAGTTCTTC
TRBD2	TRBV19	NA	TRBJ2-5	CASSIDGAGGQETQYF	TGTGCCAGTAGTATAGATGGCGCGGGAGGACAAGAGACCCAGTACTTC
NA	TRBV6-5	NA	TRBJ2-2	CASSYSGFWKPGELFF	TGTGCCAGCAGTTACTCGGGGTTTTGGAAACCCGGGGAGCTGTTTTTT
NA	TRBV2	NA	TRBJ1-4	CASIPGPANEKLFF	TGTGCCAGCATCCCGGGACCGGCTAATGAAAAACTGTTTTTT
NA	TRBV10-3	once	TRBJ2-3	CAINLTGIRTDTQYF	TGTGCCATCAATCTGACTGGCATAAGGACAGATACGCAGTATTTT
NA	TRBV21-1	NA	TRBJ1-4	CASSKEARDTEKLFF	TGTGCCAGCAGCAAAGAGGCAAGGGACACTGAAAAACTGTTTTTT
TRBD1	TRBV10-3	NA	TRBJ2-5	CAINLTGIMETQYF	TGTGCCATCAACCTGACAGGGATTATGGAGACCCAGTACTTC
TRBD1	TRBV15	NA	TRBJ2-1	CATSGSRDREGNEQFF	TGTGCCACCAGCGGCTCCCGGGACAGGGAAGGCAATGAGCAGTTCTTC
NA	TRBV7-9	NA	TRBJ1-1	CASSLMGQALFF	TGTGCCAGCAGCTTAATGGGACAAGCTCTTTTCTTT
NA	TRBV11-2	NA	TRBJ2-3	CASSLDIPGADTQYF	TGTGCCAGCAGCTTAGATATCCCGGGGGCAGATACGCAGTATTTT
NA	TRBV6-5	NA	TRBJ1-1	CASPFLSTEAFF	TGTGCCAGCCCTTTTCTGAGCACTGAAGCTTTCTTT
NA	TRBV30	NA	TRBJ2-1	CAWRIRGTGEQFF	TGTGCCTGGAGGATCAGGGGAACGGGTGAGCAGTTCTTC
NA	TRBV7-2	once	TRBJ2-5	CASSPSGTQYF	TGTGCCAGCTCTCCTTCGGGGACCCAGTACTTC
TRBD1	TRBV6-5	few	TRBJ2-5	CASSYEGRGTTQYF	TGTGCCAGCAGTTACGAAGGCAGGGGGACGACCCAGTACTTC
TRBD2	TRBV5-1	few	TRBJ2-5	CASSLSASGGAGETQYF	TGCGCCAGCAGCTTGTCGGCTAGCGGGGGGGCCGGGGAGACCCAGTACTTC
NA	TRBV18	NA	TRBJ1-4	CASSPLQRNEKLFF	TGTGCCAGCTCACCACTTCAGAGAAATGAAAAACTGTTTTTT
NA	TRBV6-5	few	TRBJ1-5	CASSYSVWGEQPQHF	TGTGCCAGCAGTTACTCAGTTTGGGGGGAACAGCCCCAGCATTTT
TRBD2	TRBV7-6	once	TRBJ2-1	CASSFTSDPYNEQFF	TGTGCCAGCAGCTTCACTAGCGACCCCTACAATGAGCAGTTCTTC
TRBD2	TRBV18	NA	TRBJ2-1	CASSSGTSGTYNEQFF	TGTGCCAGCTCATCAGGGACTAGCGGAACCTACAATGAGCAGTTCTTC
NA	TRBV11-2	once	TRBJ2-3	CASSLGPDTQYF	TGTGCCAGCAGCTTAGGTCCGGATACGCAGTATTTT
NA	TRBV5-1	few	TRBJ2-4	CASSLERGRAKNIQYF	TGCGCCAGCAGCTTGGAAAGGGGTCGGGCCAAAAACATTCAGTACTTC
NA	TRBV11-2	NA	TRBJ1-2	CASSLLPTNYGYTF	TGTGCCAGCAGCTTGTTGCCGACTAACTATGGCTACACCTTC
TRBD2	TRBV14	NA	TRBJ2-2	CASSRSGTSVTGELFF	TGTGCCAGCAGCCGTTCCGGGACTAGCGTGACCGGGGAGCTGTTTTTT
NA	TRBV6-5	NA	TRBJ1-5	CASRRLSNQPQHF	TGTGCCAGCAGGAGACTTAGCAATCAGCCCCAGCATTTT
NA	TRBV19	once	TRBJ1-4	CASSIDLQTVVFF	TGTGCCAGTAGTATAGATTTGCAGACAGTGGTGTTTTTT
NA	TRBV19	NA	TRBJ1-5	CASNIRTDNSNQPQHF	TGTGCCAGTAACATCCGGACAGACAATAGCAATCAGCCCCAGCATTTT
NA	TRBV7-9	NA	TRBJ2-5	CASSLGGWAETQYF	TGTGCCAGCAGCTTAGGGGGGTGGGCAGAGACCCAGTACTTC
NA	TRBV21-1	few	TRBJ2-7	CASRQRLAHVLDEQYF	TGTGCCAGCAGGCAACGCTTAGCACACGTGTTAGACGAGCAGTACTTC